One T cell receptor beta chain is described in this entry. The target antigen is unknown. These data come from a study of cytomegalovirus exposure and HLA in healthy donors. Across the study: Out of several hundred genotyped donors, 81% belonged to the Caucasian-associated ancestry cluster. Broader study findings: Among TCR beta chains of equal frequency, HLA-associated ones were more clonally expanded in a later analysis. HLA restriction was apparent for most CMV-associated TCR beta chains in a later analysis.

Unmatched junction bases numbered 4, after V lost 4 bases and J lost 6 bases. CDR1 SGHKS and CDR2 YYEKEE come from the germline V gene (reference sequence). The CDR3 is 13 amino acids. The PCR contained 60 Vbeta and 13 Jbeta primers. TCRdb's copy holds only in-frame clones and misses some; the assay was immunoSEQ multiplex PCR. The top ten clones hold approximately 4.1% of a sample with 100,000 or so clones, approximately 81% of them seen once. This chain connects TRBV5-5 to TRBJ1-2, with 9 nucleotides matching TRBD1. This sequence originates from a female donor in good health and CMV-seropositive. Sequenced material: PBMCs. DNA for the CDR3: TGTGCCAGCAGCCGGACAGGGGAGGATGGCTACACCTTC. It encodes CASSRTGEDGYTF.